The 24 T cell receptor beta chains in this list originate from one sample, sequenced in a study of OX40 agonist ivuxolimab in advanced cancers. Sequencing was performed with immunoSEQ multiplex PCR; in TCRdb, only in-frame clones are kept and a portion is missing. This repertoire shows tens of thousands of clones, about 85% found once; its top ten account for about 1.3%. Sample: CD4+ or CD8+ T cells sorted from blood, taken in a trial of the OX40 agonist ivuxolimab. These receptors were taken from an adult with an advanced solid tumor such as melanoma, head and neck, liver or kidney cancer.

The genes are TRBV9 and TRBJ2-3; 8 bases are a match to TRBD2. V lost 4 bases and J lost 4; bases outside the gene matches: 11. Germline CDR1 SGDLS, CDR2 YYNGEE. The CDR3 is 16 residues long. The CDR3 region is CASSLSGTRGSDTQYF. CDR3 coding DNA: TGTGCCAGCAGCTTATCCGGGACTAGAGGCTCAGATACGCAGTATTTT. Based on the CDR3 plus reference TRBV9 and TRBJ2-3, the full variable domain is DSGVTQTPKHLITATGQRVTLRCSPRSGDLSVYWYQQSLDQGLQFLIQYYNGEERAKGNILERFSAQQFPDLHSELNLSSLELGDSALYFCASSLSGTRGSDTQYFGPGTRLTVL.

The chain joins TRBV5-1 to TRBJ1-4; D is undetermined. Germline CDR1 reads SGHRS; CDR2 reads YFSETQ. Trimming pared 1 base from V and 7 bases from J, leaving 11 bases between. The CDR3 consists of 14 residues. CDR3 in amino acids: CASSLTGVFEKLFF. CDR3 bases: TGCGCCAGCAGCTTGACGGGTGTTTTTGAAAAACTGTTTTTT.

The chain uses TRBV15 and TRBJ2-3; TRBD2 matches at 7 bases. The germline gives CDR1 LNHNV, CDR2 YYDKDF (reference sequence). The CDR3 has 15 amino acids. Unmatched junction bases numbered 5, after V lost 0 bases and J lost 5 bases. The DNA for the CDR3 is TGTGCCACCAGCAGAGACGCGGGAGCGGGAGATACGCAGTATTTT. This sequence encodes CATSRDAGAGDTQYF.

The V call is TRBV5-8, the J call TRBJ1-3; TRBD1 matches at 9 bases. This CDR3 comprises 14 residues. Germline lookup yields CDR1 SGHTS and CDR2 YDEGEE. V lost 5 bases, J lost 7 bases, and 7 bases stayed unmatched. CDR3 in amino acids: CASSLGTGMNTIYF. DNA of the CDR3: TGTGCCAGCAGTCTCGGGACAGGGATGAACACCATATATTTT.

The chain carries TRBV15 and TRBJ1-1, with D unclear. The CDR3 sequence is 15 residues long. Germline V gene sequence: CDR1 LNHNV, CDR2 YYDKDF (reference sequence). The V gene lost 5 bases and the J gene lost 4 bases, with 17 bases spanning the gap. CDR3 sequence (DNA): TGTGCCACCAGCGACCTCCCCAGGAGGAGCACTGAAGCTTTCTTT. It yields the protein CATSDLPRRSTEAFF.

The J gene is TRBJ1-1, the V gene TRBV6-6; 8 bases align to TRBD1. The CDR3 has 16 amino acids. Germline trimming cut 5 bases from V and 2 bases from J; bases unmatched to any gene: 10. The germline V gene encodes CDR1 MNHNY and CDR2 SVGAGI (reference sequence). The CDR3 region is CASSARAGGLNTEAFF. The CDR3 bases are TGTGCCAGCAGTGCACGGGCAGGGGGCCTTAACACTGAAGCTTTCTTT.

This clone occurred once. J is TRBJ1-2 and V is TRBV7-9; D is unclear. The CDR3 is 13 residues long. V lost 1 base and J lost 7, with 10 bases in between. Germline CDR1 SEHNR, CDR2 FQNEAQ (reference sequence). The CDR3 DNA follows: TGTGCCAGCAGCTTAGGGCAGGTTGGTGGCTACACCTTC. Encoded protein: CASSLGQVGGYTF.

This chain links TRBV13 with TRBJ1-5, with D possibly TRBD1 on 5 matching bases. Trimming pared 6 bases from V and 2 bases from J, leaving 17 bases between. The CDR3 is made up of 16 amino acids. The germline gives CDR1 PRHDT, CDR2 FYEKMQ (reference sequence). DNA of the CDR3: TGTGCCAGCAGTTGGGGTGGGGGAGGAGGCAATCAGCCCCAGCATTTT. This translates into CASSWGGGGGNQPQHF.

The V and J genes are TRBV30 and TRBJ1-2, with 9 bases that match TRBD1. V was pared by 2 bases and J by 7 bases, with 17 bases of the junction left unmatched. The germline gives CDR1 GTSNPN, CDR2 SVGIG (reference sequence). The CDR3 has 17 amino acids. Written as DNA, the CDR3 is TGTGCCTGGAGTTTCGTGTCGACCGGGACAGGGAGTTCTGGCTACACCTTC. The encoded protein is CAWSFVSTGTGSSGYTF. The whole variable domain, remainder taken from reference TRBV30 and TRBJ1-2, is SQTIHQWPATLVQPVGSPLSLECTVEGTSNPNLYWYRQAAGRGLQLLFYSVGIGQISSEVPQNLSASRPQDRQFILSSKKLLLSDSGFYLCAWSFVSTGTGSSGYTFGSGTRLTVV.

The count of this clone is one. The V call is TRBV7-2, the J call TRBJ2-5; 8 bases fit TRBD1. CDR3 length: 14 residues. Losses at the gene ends were 4 bases for V and 4 bases for J; bases not matched to a gene: 5. Germline CDR1 reads SGHTA; CDR2 reads FQGNSA. The CDR3 nucleotides read TGTGCCAGCAGCTCGCCAGGGGGCCCAGAGACCCAGTACTTC. Amino acid sequence: CASSSPGGPETQYF.

The chain links TRBV30 to TRBJ2-3; no reliable D call. This CDR3 contains 13 residues. Germline CDR1 is GTSNPN and CDR2 is SVGIG (reference sequence). Between the trimmed V and J ends, which lost 0 bases and 4 bases, there was a span of 8 bases. This CDR3 reads CAWSVHQADTQYF. The DNA of the CDR3 is TGTGCCTGGAGTGTACATCAGGCAGATACGCAGTATTTT.

V gene TRBV2 combines with J gene TRBJ1-3; no reliable D call. The germline V gene encodes CDR1 SNHLY and CDR2 FYNNEI. V was cut by 8 bases and J by 0 bases, with 14 bases left in between. CDR3 size: 15 residues. The CDR3 DNA sequence: TGTGCCAGCGGGCAGCCCCGCACCTCTGGAAACACCATATATTTT. Amino acid sequence: CASGQPRTSGNTIYF. The full variable domain, with the rest looked up from reference TRBV2 and TRBJ1-3, is EPEVTQTPSHQVTQMGQEVILRCVPISNHLYFYWYRQILGQKVEFLVSFYNNEISEKSEIFDDQFSVERPDGSNFTLKIRSTKLEDSAMYFCASGQPRTSGNTIYFGEGSWLTVV.

The chain links TRBV5-1 to TRBJ1-1, with D perhaps matching TRBD1 (5 bases). V was clipped by 7 bases and J by 2 bases, with 12 bases between them. Germline V gene data show CDR1 as SGHRS and CDR2 as YFSETQ. CDR3 length: 13 amino acids. Written as DNA, the CDR3 is TGCGCCAGCCGCCTTTGGGACAACACTGAAGCTTTCTTT. This codes for CASRLWDNTEAFF.

The J gene is TRBJ2-1, the V gene TRBV5-4; 10 nucleotides line up with TRBD2. Germline CDR1 reads SGHNT; CDR2 reads YYREEE (reference sequence). CDR3 length: 15 residues. The ends lost 4 bases at V and 5 bases at J; junction bases unmatched: 6. The CDR3 bases are TGTGCCAGCAGCGCCGGACTAGCGGAGAACAATGAGCAGTTCTTC. As protein: CASSAGLAENNEQFF.

In this sample, this clone turned up a few times. The chain recombines TRBV6-1 with TRBJ1-5; TRBD1 might be the D (5 bases). The ends were cut back, 8 bases at V and 2 bases at J, with 13 bases in the middle. Germline CDR1 MNHNS, CDR2 SASEGT. This CDR3 comprises 14 residues. The CDR3 DNA reads as TGTGCCAGCGTTGACAGAAGGGGCAATCAGCCCCAGCATTTT. Translated: CASVDRRGNQPQHF.

The sample holds one count of this clone. The chain recombines TRBV5-1 with TRBJ2-5; D remains unclear. With 5 bases removed from V and 3 bases from J, the gap between germline ends came to 11 bases. The germline V gene has CDR1 SGHRS and CDR2 YFSETQ. The CDR3 has 13 amino acids. As DNA, the CDR3 is TGCGCCAGCAGTCCAGGTGGCGAAGAGACCCAGTACTTC. The encoded protein is CASSPGGEETQYF.

This clone has only a few counts. This rearrangement joins TRBV30 to TRBJ1-4; D possibly corresponds to TRBD1 (5 bases). V was shortened by 4 bases and J by 6 bases, with 12 bases between the two germline ends. The CDR3 totals 13 residues. Germline V lookup: CDR1 GTSNPN, CDR2 SVGIG (reference sequence). CDR3 residues: CAWTLQGDEKLFF. The CDR3 DNA follows: TGTGCCTGGACGCTGCAGGGCGATGAAAAACTGTTTTTT.

This chain uses TRBV11-3 with TRBJ2-5; 11 bases align to TRBD2. V was pared by 5 bases and J by 5 bases, with 7 bases of the junction left unmatched. This CDR3 is 15 amino acids long. Germline V gene sequence: CDR1 SGHNT, CDR2 YENEEA. The DNA for the CDR3 is TGTGCCAGCAGCCAAGAGACTAGCGGGATCGAGACCCAGTACTTC. Translating gives CASSQETSGIETQYF.

J is TRBJ2-1 and V is TRBV19, with a possible D match to TRBD1 (7 bases). Germline CDR1 LNHDA, CDR2 SQIVND (reference sequence). V was shortened by 4 bases and J by 0 bases, with 19 bases between the two germline ends. The CDR3 is 18 amino acids. CDR3 sequence: CASSTGGWRRGSYNEQFF. The DNA for the CDR3 is TGTGCCAGTAGTACAGGGGGTTGGAGGCGGGGCTCCTACAATGAGCAGTTCTTC.

V gene TRBV2 combines with J gene TRBJ2-7; 8 bases map to TRBD2. V lost 6 bases and J lost 4; bases outside the gene matches: 8. This CDR3 comprises 14 residues. The germline V gene encodes CDR1 SNHLY and CDR2 FYNNEI. The CDR3 DNA is TGTGCCAGCAGATATACTAGCGGTATATACGAGCAGTACTTC. It is translated as CASRYTSGIYEQYF.

This clone has a handful of counts. The chain has TRBV20-1 and TRBJ1-1; perhaps TRBD1 as D (5 bases). The CDR3 consists of 11 residues. Per germline, CDR1 DFQATT and CDR2 SNEGSKA (reference sequence). CDR3 amino acids: CRIVRGTEAFF. The CDR3 DNA is TGCAGAATTGTAAGGGGCACTGAAGCTTTCTTT.

Details on this clone: An end of the junction does not agree with germline; a read error may underlie this. V gene TRBV30 combines with J gene TRBJ2-7; no firm D call. The CDR3 runs to 11 residues. Germline CDR1 reads GTSNPN; CDR2 reads SVGIG (reference sequence). The CDR3 region is CAWSTSGRRVF. For the CDR3, the DNA is TGTGCCTGGAGTACCTCCGGACGAAGAGTCTTC.

This sequence joins TRBV5-1 and TRBJ2-2, with a tentative D call TRBD1 (6 bases). The length of the CDR3 is 14 residues. CDR1 is SGHRS, CDR2 YFSETQ, per germline. The V end was cut by 5 bases, the J end by 1 base, with 9 bases between. CDR3 loop: CASRWGLNTGELFF. The CDR3 DNA is TGCGCCAGCAGATGGGGGCTGAACACCGGGGAGCTGTTTTTT.

The genes are TRBV5-6 and TRBJ1-4, with a weak D call TRBD1 (6 bases). The V gene lost 0 bases and the J gene lost 8 bases, with 8 bases spanning the gap. The CDR3 length is 13 residues. Germline V gives CDR1 SGHDT, CDR2 YYEEEE. CDR3 residues: CASSLGGAEKLFF. The CDR3 bases are TGTGCCAGCAGCTTGGGGGGGGCCGAAAAACTGTTTTTT.